Listed below are T cell receptor beta chains from one sample, sequenced in a study of CD8 T cells in Susac syndrome. MiXCR, applied by TCRdb to the immunoSEQ multiplex PCR reads, yields one record per CDR3 protein. This sample yields roughly 150,000 distinct CDR3 sequences, of which roughly 94% are seen a single time; around 0.093% belongs to the top ten. Specimen: CD4+ T cells from PBMCs. The receptors originated from a human donor with multiple sclerosis. Both conserved end residues are part of each CDR3. Size is omitted from some rows. Given values are once, few, many or a class for expanded clones.

clone size,V gene,J gene,CDR3 protein
few,TRBV9,TRBJ2-4,CASSSGLAKNIQYF
NA,TRBV6-5,TRBJ2-1,CASSFWGNEQFF
NA,TRBV4-3,TRBJ2-3,CASSPELQGTDTQYF
NA,TRBV10-3,TRBJ2-5,CAIRDSGSQETQYF
NA,TRBV5-6,TRBJ2-2,CASSFGRLNTGELFF
once,TRBV23-1,TRBJ2-5,CASPLGLAGYDQETQYF
NA,TRBV6-5,TRBJ1-2,CASSLPVGTGKNYGYTF
NA,TRBV4-3,TRBJ1-1,CASSPRQGFTEAFF
NA,TRBV7-9,TRBJ1-1,CASSPRALRDTEAFF
NA,TRBV9,TRBJ2-2,CASSAVSAGELFF
NA,TRBV29-1,TRBJ2-1,CSALQGLNNDGQFF
NA,TRBV29-1,TRBJ2-3,CSVDGQGAQDTQYF
once,TRBV12-3/TRBV12-4,TRBJ1-2,CASSVDRGYGYTF
NA,TRBV27,TRBJ1-1,CASSLSLLGEAFF
few,TRBV19,TRBJ2-6,CASRWSGANVLTF
NA,TRBV18,TRBJ2-1,CASSLSTGIYNEQFF
NA,TRBV7-9,TRBJ1-3,CASSRDSGNTIYF
NA,TRBV20-1,TRBJ1-5,CSAPGPNQPQHF
NA,TRBV7-9,TRBJ1-4,CASSKGQGVEEKLFF
NA,TRBV12-3/TRBV12-4,TRBJ1-2,CASSFQAGSSGYTF
NA,TRBV20-1,TRBJ1-5,CSASRGGNQPQHF
NA,TRBV5-4,TRBJ1-1,CASTSRLNTEAFF
NA,TRBV7-6,TRBJ2-2,CASSTDAGELFF
NA,TRBV3-1,TRBJ2-5,CASRGDSQETQYF
NA,TRBV19,TRBJ1-5,CASSEGEQPQHF
NA,TRBV29-1,TRBJ2-7,CSVEGDEGYEQYF
NA,TRBV7-9,TRBJ2-2,CASSPWGNTGELFF
NA,TRBV29-1,TRBJ2-7,CSVVPTDRAVYEQYF
NA,TRBV12-5,TRBJ2-5,CASGFTGTAETQYF
NA,TRBV7-2,TRBJ1-4,CASSLTFGENLFF
once,TRBV9,TRBJ2-7,CASSVGQHSYEQYF
NA,TRBV20-1,TRBJ2-3,CSRLGGATDTQYF
NA,TRBV3-1,TRBJ1-1,CASSLSPTYEAFF
NA,TRBV5-1,TRBJ2-5,CASRRATRRIQETQYF
once,TRBV5-1,TRBJ2-4,CASSLNPGRNKNIQYF
NA,TRBV3-1,TRBJ2-7,CASSSQITYEQYF
NA,TRBV19,TRBJ2-4,CASRGFDIQYF
NA,TRBV20-1,TRBJ2-3,CSARDYGSTTTDTQYF
NA,TRBV30,TRBJ2-6,CAWSGGVFSGANVLTF
NA,TRBV12-3/TRBV12-4,TRBJ1-2,CASSPSQRNYGYTF
NA,TRBV20-1,TRBJ2-2,CSARGDRGDGELFF
NA,TRBV20-1,TRBJ2-7,CRAPGTRNSYEQYF
NA,TRBV4-2,TRBJ2-7,CASSLRTSPNYEQYF
NA,TRBV30,TRBJ2-4,CAWKGPDKNIQYF
NA,TRBV20-1,TRBJ2-1,CSARVLSGPTTYNEQFF
NA,TRBV20-1,TRBJ2-7,CSARDTGTYEQYF
NA,TRBV18,TRBJ2-3,CASSPGTGVADTQYF
NA,TRBV18,TRBJ2-3,CASSPGGNTQYF
once,TRBV9,TRBJ2-1,CASSQRGTSGNNEQFF
NA,TRBV29-1,TRBJ1-2,CSVPYGGYTF
NA,TRBV20-1,TRBJ1-4,CSASETTGYNEKLFF
NA,TRBV7-2,TRBJ1-5,CASSPEGGNNQPQHF